Described below is a single T cell receptor (beta chain) sequence and its context. These data originate in a study of blood T cell repertoires in COVID-19. Across the study: Whether acute or convalescent, the COVID-19 samples came from the United States, Italy and Spain.

In the study's own analysis: Estimated nucleated cell counts came from reference gene primer amplification. Produced via immunoSEQ multiplex PCR; TCRdb's table is partial and in-frame only. V and J calls and clone size are those listed in that table; D and trimming were worked out from the DNA. Among under 100,000 clones listed, around four fifths were seen once. The CDR3 totals 13 residues. Germline lookup yields CDR1 SGHRS and CDR2 YFSETQ. The V segment lost 4 bases and the J segment 6 bases; nucleotides outside the gene matches: 5. Sequenced input: peripheral blood. This sequence joins TRBV5-1 and TRBJ1-2; the match to TRBD1 covers 8 bases. The receptor was derived from a woman between 65 and 79 years old with acute or convalescent COVID-19. CDR3 loop: CASSVDRGDGYTF. The DNA for the CDR3 is TGCGCCAGCAGCGTCGACAGGGGAGATGGCTACACCTTC.